The T cell receptor beta chain under discussion was sequenced for a study of human T cells and chemical hapten exposure. Turning to the study itself: The use of 2% DPC on approximately 2 cm by approximately 2 cm of upper inner arm skin constituted sensitization.

Original processing notes: A per-sample median of approximately 87,000 TCRs was observed, with counts ranging from roughly 23,224 to 750,000. TCRdb fed the RACE reads into MiXCR, producing one record per CDR3 protein. The authors' filters were not applied to this entry. The top ten hold approximately 2.5% of the sample, which has some 380,000 distinct CDR3 sequences, 4% to 5.5% seen once. CDR3 size: 16 residues. From germline, CDR1 is SGHRS and CDR2 YFSETQ. Losses at the gene ends were 0 bases for V and 0 bases for J; bases not matched to a gene: 4. Indicated time point: patch test 1, 2 weeks after DPC sensitization. The treatment: therapeutic diphenylcyclopropenone sensitization with weekly scalp DPC.

The material was whole blood, obtained in connection with sensitization to the hapten diphenylcyclopropenone (DPC). The TCR originated in a woman aged 50 to 60 with alopecia areata. Some clones in this sample may be carry-over from other donors' samples. The rearrangement joins TRBV5-1 to TRBJ2-3, with 7 bases aligning to TRBD1. This chain's CDR3 is CASSLVKGASTDTQYF. Here the CDR3 DNA reads TGCGCCAGCAGCTTGGTTAAGGGGGCGAGCACAGATACGCAGTATTTT.